This TCR beta chain is drawn from a study of T cells in narcolepsy. Overall study results and limits: Comparing one patient's CSF and blood CD4+ clonotypes highlighted HCRT- and TRIB2-specific autoreactive clonotypes.

Worth noting for this clone: Its antigen is not identified.

TCRdb's table, derived via immunoSEQ multiplex PCR, lists solely in-frame clones and lacks some. The sample consists of tens of thousands of clones, about 86% of them appearing once. There are 13 residues in the CDR3. Trimming left V 5 bases short and J 5 bases short, with 13 bases between. The germline gives CDR1 SGHAT, CDR2 FQNNGV. The TCR was taken from a human donor with narcolepsy. This chain connects TRBV11-2 to TRBJ2-7; D is uncertain. Sequencing used CD45RA- memory CD4+ T cells from PBMCs. The CDR3 is CASSPTLDHEQYF. CDR3 coding DNA: TGTGCCAGCAGCCCGACCTTGGATCACGAGCAGTACTTC. The entire variable domain, with the rest obtained from reference TRBV11-2 and TRBJ2-7, is as follows: EAGVAQSPRYKIIEKRQSVAFWCNPISGHATLYWYQQILGQGPKLLIQFQNNGVVDDSQLPKDRFSAERLKGVDSTLKIQPAKLEDSAVYLCASSPTLDHEQYFGPGTRLTVT.